This TCR beta chain was retrieved from a study of T cells after yellow fever vaccination. Study-wide findings and caveats: Most primary-vaccination clones recurred post-booster (roughly 96% CD4, around 86% CD8).

Each CDR3 protein gets one entry after TCRdb re-called the 5' RACE reads with MiXCR. This sample has nearly 550,000 distinct CDR3 sequences, with about 19% found just once. A remark on this clonotype: Its antigen is as yet unknown.

V lost 4 bases and J lost 0; bases outside the gene matches: 13. Germline V CDR1 and CDR2: SGHNT, YYREEE (reference sequence). This CDR3 region has 18 residues. Specimen: PBMCs, collected 15 days after the yellow fever booster vaccination. The clonotype originates from a man aged 30 to 45 who received the YFV17D yellow fever vaccine. The J gene is TRBJ1-2, the V gene TRBV5-4, with 9 bases fitting TRBD1. The CDR3 sequence is CASSSSGTGYQANYGYTF. The CDR3 DNA reads as TGTGCCAGCAGCAGCTCCGGGACAGGGTATCAAGCTAACTATGGCTACACCTTC.